These 10 T cell receptor beta chains came from one sample sequenced in a study of blood T cell repertoires in COVID-19. The table came from immunoSEQ multiplex PCR; TCRdb's copy has only in-frame clones and leaves some out. The table includes around 260,000 clones, approximately 86% detected once. The sample was peripheral blood. The receptors were gathered from a human donor with COVID-19, enrolled during active disease. The donor label of this sample is uncertain.

This chain joins TRBV6-1 and TRBJ1-5; 8 bases line up with TRBD1. Germline V lookup: CDR1 MNHNS, CDR2 SASEGT. This CDR3 spans 14 amino acids. V was pared by 3 bases and J by 4 bases, with 2 bases of the junction left unmatched. The CDR3 region has the DNA TGTGCCAGCAGTGAGGACAGGGCTAATCAGCCCCAGCATTTT. This sequence encodes CASSEDRANQPQHF.

V and J are TRBV5-1 and TRBJ2-3; tentative D call: TRBD1 (5 bases). The CDR3 loop spans 15 amino acids. CDR1 SGHRS and CDR2 YFSETQ come from the germline V gene. V dropped 2 bases and J dropped 4 bases, with 14 bases sitting between them. CDR3 DNA sequence: TGCGCCAGCAGCTTAAGGCAGGGCCCCTCAGATACGCAGTATTTT. Protein: CASSLRQGPSDTQYF.

The chain's CDR3 is CASSLRPPGGATNEKLFF. In DNA, the CDR3 is TGTGCCAGCAGCTTACGTCCACCGGGGGGTGCAACTAATGAAAAACTGTTTTTT. The chain is built from TRBV7-8 and TRBJ1-4, with a weak D call TRBD1 (5 bases). This CDR3 has 18 residues. V was pared by 2 bases and J by 0 bases, with 16 bases between. Germline V gives CDR1 SGHVS, CDR2 FQNEAQ.

This chain joins TRBV5-1 and TRBJ2-7; 10 bases are a match to TRBD2. CDR1 and CDR2 (germline): SGHRS, YFSETQ. V shed 4 bases and J 0 bases; nucleotides not matched to a gene: 4. CDR3 size: 15 residues. CDR3 residues: CASSPLAGSSYEQYF. CDR3 DNA: TGCGCCAGCAGCCCACTAGCGGGAAGCTCCTACGAGCAGTACTTC.

The gene calls are TRBV18 and TRBJ2-1; 7 positions match TRBD1. V shed 1 base, J shed 2 bases, and the junction held 8 bases outside the gene matches. Germline V gene lookup returns CDR1 KGHSH and CDR2 LQKENI. CDR3 length: 17 amino acids. CDR3 nucleotide sequence: TGTGCCAGCTCACCACGAAGCGACGGGACAGCCTACAATGAGCAGTTCTTC. It encodes CASSPRSDGTAYNEQFF. Filled out from reference TRBV18 and TRBJ2-1, the complete variable domain reads NAGVMQNPRHLVRRRGQEARLRCSPMKGHSHVYWYRQLPEEGLKFMVYLQKENIIDESGMPKERFSAEFPKEGPSILRIQQVVRGDSAAYFCASSPRSDGTAYNEQFFGPGTRLTVL.

The chain is built from TRBV9 and TRBJ2-2, with 12 bases identical to TRBD1. V was clipped by 0 bases and J by 6 bases; unmatched bases: 3. Germline loops: CDR1 SGDLS, CDR2 YYNGEE. CDR3 length: 16 amino acids. The CDR3 region has the DNA TGTGCCAGCAGCGTAGTAGGGGACAGGGGGCCCGGGGAGCTGTTTTTT. Its translation: CASSVVGDRGPGELFF.

The rearrangement uses TRBV19 and TRBJ2-1, with D maybe TRBD2 (6 bases). The CDR3 consists of 13 residues. The V end lost 1 base, the J end lost 5 bases, and 6 bases lay between the germline ends. The germline V gene encodes CDR1 LNHDA and CDR2 SQIVND (reference sequence). The CDR3 DNA reads as TGTGCCAGTAGTATAGGGACTAACAATGAGCAGTTCTTC. This sequence encodes CASSIGTNNEQFF.

This chain links TRBV19 with TRBJ1-1, with D perhaps matching TRBD1 (5 bases). The CDR3 is 12 amino acids. Trimming left V 7 bases short and J 4 bases short, with 10 bases between. CDR1 LNHDA and CDR2 SQIVND come from the germline V gene (reference sequence). The CDR3 is CASTGYSTEAFF. In DNA form, the CDR3 reads TGTGCCAGTACAGGGTATAGCACTGAAGCTTTCTTT.

The chain couples TRBV7-2 to TRBJ2-1; perhaps TRBD1 as D (5 bases). V was trimmed by 5 bases and J by 9 bases, leaving 14 bases between them. CDR3 length: 13 amino acids. Per the germline V gene, CDR1 is SGHTA and CDR2 is FQGNSA. The CDR3 DNA follows: TGTGCCAGCAGCGACTGGCAGGGTGGTGAGCAGTTCTTC. It is translated as CASSDWQGGEQFF.

V is TRBV6-1 and J is TRBJ1-5; D unresolved. CDR1 is MNHNS and CDR2 is SASEGT in the germline V gene. The germline V and J ends were trimmed by 0 bases and 0 bases, with 12 bases remaining between them. The CDR3 length is 17 residues. CDR3 loop: CASSEADFITSNQPQHF. CDR3 DNA: TGTGCCAGCAGTGAAGCGGACTTTATAACTAGCAATCAGCCCCAGCATTTT.